This TCR beta chain was profiled in a study of post-analysis software for immune sequencing data. General study points: With TRBV5-6, TRBV5-1 and TRBV20-1 included, about five TRBV segments were more frequent in patients than in controls.

To note about this clonotype: Its cognate antigen is unknown.

Deletions cut 1 base from V and 0 bases from J, with 7 bases between. Per germline, CDR1 SGHVS and CDR2 FQNEAQ. CDR3 size: 15 residues. Carried by the TCR beta cDNA libraries were unique molecular identifiers. When about 1 to 11 million T cells were used, they gave hundreds of thousands of cDNA molecules. TCRdb analysed the PCR reads with MiXCR anew, one entry per CDR3 protein. The sample contains some 690,000 distinct CDR3 sequences, approximately 30% of which appear only once. This sequence joins TRBV7-8 and TRBJ1-3; D unclear. The TCR sequence derives from a girl aged 10 to 17 with multiple sclerosis. Sequenced input: blood. The CDR3 sequence: CASSLGESSGNTIYF. CDR3 nucleotide sequence: TGTGCCAGCAGCTTAGGAGAGAGCTCTGGAAACACCATATATTTT.